A single sample is the source of the 27 T cell receptor beta chains below, sequenced in a study of PD-L1 blockade in urothelial cancer. The method was immunoSEQ multiplex PCR; TCRdb's version includes in-frame clones alone and lacks a portion of them. The sample lists tens of thousands of clones, about 80% occurring once. The material was PBMCs, obtained around atezolizumab (anti-PD-L1) treatment. The receptors were gathered from a man aged 70 or older with urothelial cancer.

J is TRBJ2-7 and V is TRBV5-5; 10 bases match TRBD2. V shed 0 bases and J 2 bases; nucleotides not matched to a gene: 5. The CDR3 runs 16 residues. Per germline, CDR1 SGHKS and CDR2 YYEKEE (reference sequence). CDR3 sequence reads: CASSLEGLAPTYEQYF. In nucleotides, the CDR3 is TGTGCCAGCAGCTTGGAGGGACTAGCGCCGACCTACGAGCAGTACTTC.

The chain joins TRBV5-6 to TRBJ2-7, with a weak D call TRBD2 (6 bases). Trimming stripped 5 bases from V and 4 bases from J, with 31 bases between. Germline V gives CDR1 SGHDT, CDR2 YYEEEE. The CDR3 spans 19 residues. CDR3 in DNA: TGTGCCAGCAGGTACAGTCGGGGGATAGGGCGGGACCCATATTACGAGCAGTACTTC. Protein product: CASRYSRGIGRDPYYEQYF.

The chain joins TRBV30 to TRBJ2-7; a possible D gene is TRBD1 (6 bases). The V and J ends lost 3 bases and 4 bases respectively, with 7 bases between them. The CDR3 is made up of 11 amino acids. The germline CDR1 and CDR2 sequences are GTSNPN and SVGIG (reference sequence). The CDR3 region is CAWRQGYEQYF. The DNA for the CDR3 is TGTGCCTGGAGACAGGGTTACGAGCAGTACTTC.

This clone appeared a single time. The rearrangement joins TRBV6-1 to TRBJ1-5; 7 nucleotides agree with TRBD1. Trimming at V came to 4 bases and at J to 3 bases, leaving 3 bases not matched to a gene. Germline lookup yields CDR1 MNHNS and CDR2 SASEGT. CDR3 length equals 14 residues. The DNA of the CDR3 is TGTGCCAGCAGTGTAGGACAGGCCAATCAGCCCCAGCATTTT. It translates to CASSVGQANQPQHF.

The chain links TRBV2 to TRBJ2-6; D gene ambiguous. With 2 bases removed from V and 0 bases from J, the gap between germline ends came to 8 bases. Germline CDR1 and CDR2: SNHLY and FYNNEI. The CDR3 loop spans 16 amino acids. CDR3 residues: CASSERRSSGANVLTF. The CDR3 nucleotides are TGTGCCAGCAGTGAACGGCGGAGCTCTGGGGCCAACGTCCTGACTTTC.

This clone was counted only a few times. The chain employs TRBV7-2 and TRBJ2-7; D remains unclear. The germline V and J ends were trimmed by 0 bases and 3 bases, with 9 bases remaining between them. This CDR3 spans 14 amino acids. The V gene's germline CDR1 is SGHTA and CDR2 FQGNSA. The DNA for the CDR3 is TGTGCCAGCAGCTTAGCAGGCGGCCGCTACGAGCAGTACTTC. Translating it yields CASSLAGGRYEQYF. The full variable domain, with the rest looked up from reference TRBV7-2 and TRBJ2-7, is GAGVSQSPSNKVTEKGKDVELRCDPISGHTALYWYRQSLGQGLEFLIYFQGNSAPDKSGLPSDRFSAERTGGSVSTLTIQRTQQEDSAVYLCASSLAGGRYEQYFGPGTRLTVT.

J is TRBJ2-3 and V is TRBV5-1; TRBD1 agrees at 9 bases. The CDR3 contains 16 residues. Losses at the gene ends were 2 bases for V and 4 bases for J; bases not matched to a gene: 8. Germline assignment: CDR1 SGHRS and CDR2 YFSETQ. CDR3 DNA: TGCGCCAGCAGCTTTTCGGGACAGGGCTTTTCAGATACGCAGTATTTT. Residues: CASSFSGQGFSDTQYF.

The chain uses TRBV5-5 and TRBJ1-5; TRBD1 matches at 8 bases. Per the germline V gene, CDR1 is SGHKS and CDR2 is YYEKEE (reference sequence). The CDR3 is 16 amino acids. The V and J ends lost 4 bases and 1 base, in that order; junction bases with no gene match: 7. The CDR3 loop is CASSPDRGRSNQPQHF. The CDR3, as DNA: TGTGCCAGCAGCCCCGACAGGGGCCGGAGCAATCAGCCCCAGCATTTT.

The chain is built from TRBV10-1 and TRBJ2-3, with 10 bases matching TRBD2. Germline V gives CDR1 WNHNN, CDR2 SYGVQD (reference sequence). The CDR3 totals 17 residues. V lost 0 bases to trimming and J lost 2 bases; unmatched junction nucleotides: 5. CDR3: CASSESGLADVTDTQYF. The CDR3 DNA is TGCGCCAGCAGTGAGTCAGGACTAGCGGATGTCACAGATACGCAGTATTTT.

The table lists this clone with a count of one. V gene TRBV5-5 combines with J gene TRBJ1-5, with 7 bases fitting TRBD1. This CDR3 region has 18 residues. Germline V lookup: CDR1 SGHKS, CDR2 YYEKEE (reference sequence). Trimming cost V 4 bases and J 0 bases; bases outside gene matches: 13. The CDR3 DNA sequence: TGTGCCAGCAGCCTCGGACAGGTTCCTACCCCTAGCAATCAGCCCCAGCATTTT. Translated, it gives CASSLGQVPTPSNQPQHF.

The chain links TRBV6-7 to TRBJ2-1; tentatively, D is TRBD1 (6 bases). Being an ORF, TRBV6-7 has a function that is uncertain. Between the trimmed V and J ends, which lost 2 bases and 3 bases, there was a span of 11 bases. The CDR3 contains 15 residues. CDR3 region: CASSYREGGYNEQFF. The CDR3 bases are TGTGCCAGCAGTTACAGGGAAGGGGGCTACAATGAGCAGTTCTTC.

The rearrangement joins TRBV6-5 to TRBJ2-2; the D gene is possibly TRBD2 (6 bases). V lost 6 bases, J lost 1 base, and 12 bases lay in between. Germline assignment: CDR1 MNHEY and CDR2 SVGAGI. The CDR3 runs 15 residues. CDR3 in DNA: TGTGCCAGCAGGCGGGACCGATTGAACACCGGGGAGCTGTTTTTT. Translation gives CASRRDRLNTGELFF.

J is TRBJ2-7 and V is TRBV10-1; TRBD2 matches at 7 bases. CDR3 length equals 13 residues. Per the germline V gene, CDR1 is WNHNN and CDR2 is SYGVQD (reference sequence). The ends lost 8 bases at V and 4 bases at J; junction bases unmatched: 8. The CDR3 nucleotides are TGCGCCAGCGCCCTAGCGGAGGGATACGAGCAGTACTTC. Translated, it gives CASALAEGYEQYF.

The chain combines TRBV2 with TRBJ1-1, with D perhaps TRBD1 (5 bases). The CDR3 has 10 residues. Germline lookup yields CDR1 SNHLY and CDR2 FYNNEI. The V end was cut by 3 bases, the J end by 14 bases, with 10 bases between. As DNA, the CDR3 is TGTGCCAGCAGTGAGGGGACTCCGTTCTTT. It yields the protein CASSEGTPFF.

V gene TRBV27 combines with J gene TRBJ2-2, with 7 bases matching TRBD2. Germline V lookup: CDR1 MNHEY, CDR2 SMNVEV (reference sequence). The V and J ends lost 5 bases and 6 bases, in that order; junction bases with no gene match: 3. This CDR3 has 13 amino acids. The CDR3 here is CASSGLVPGELFF. The CDR3 DNA follows: TGTGCCAGCAGTGGACTAGTTCCCGGGGAGCTGTTTTTT.

The chain joins TRBV28 to TRBJ2-5; 15 bases line up with TRBD2. Germline CDR1 reads MDHEN; CDR2 reads SYDVKM. The CDR3 runs to 15 residues. The V and J ends lost 8 bases and 5 bases, in that order; junction bases with no gene match: 6. CDR3 in amino acids: CASGSGTSGGETQYF. The CDR3 DNA follows: TGTGCCAGCGGTTCTGGGACTAGCGGGGGGGAGACCCAGTACTTC.

The rearrangement uses TRBV6-1 and TRBJ2-2; 8 bases map to TRBD1. The junction had 10 bases not matched to a gene; V was cut back by 8 bases and J by 8 bases. Germline V gene sequence: CDR1 MNHNS, CDR2 SASEGT. This CDR3 contains 14 residues. CDR3: CASSPTGAGGELFF. The CDR3, as DNA: TGTGCCAGCTCGCCGACAGGGGCGGGGGGGGAGCTGTTTTTT.

The genes are TRBV7-9 and TRBJ2-5; TRBD1 aligns across 8 bases. This CDR3 region has 13 residues. Germline V gene data show CDR1 as SEHNR and CDR2 as FQNEAQ (reference sequence). The V and J ends lost 5 bases and 5 bases, in that order; junction bases with no gene match: 4. CDR3 sequence (DNA): TGTGCCAGCAGCCCCAGGGGGCCGGAGACCCAGTACTTC. It yields the protein CASSPRGPETQYF.

The chain employs TRBV7-2 and TRBJ1-4; tentative D call: TRBD1 (6 bases). The V gene lost 2 bases and the J gene lost 5 bases, with 12 bases spanning the gap. The length of the CDR3 is 15 residues. CDR1 and CDR2 from the germline V gene are SGHTA and FQGNSA. The CDR3 DNA is TGTGCCAGCAGCTTATTACAGGGAGGGAATGAAAAACTGTTTTTT. This gives the protein CASSLLQGGNEKLFF.

The rearrangement joins TRBV27 to TRBJ1-5, with D possibly TRBD1 on 6 matching bases. Trimming pared 3 bases from V and 2 bases from J, leaving 17 bases between. The germline V gene encodes CDR1 MNHEY and CDR2 SMNVEV (reference sequence). The CDR3 length is 17 residues. The CDR3 reads CASSFGGGLGGNQPQHF. CDR3 coding DNA: TGTGCCAGCAGTTTCGGGGGGGGCCTAGGTGGCAATCAGCCCCAGCATTTT.

This chain joins TRBV11-2 and TRBJ1-1; tentative D call: TRBD1 (5 bases). This CDR3 region has 15 residues. The V end was cut by 4 bases, the J end by 4 bases, with 16 bases between. Looked up from germline, CDR1 is SGHAT and CDR2 is FQNNGV. CDR3: CASSWGDGHGTEAFF. CDR3 DNA: TGTGCCAGCAGCTGGGGGGACGGCCATGGCACTGAAGCTTTCTTT. The complete variable domain, with remaining parts taken from reference TRBV11-2 and TRBJ1-1, reads EAGVAQSPRYKIIEKRQSVAFWCNPISGHATLYWYQQILGQGPKLLIQFQNNGVVDDSQLPKDRFSAERLKGVDSTLKIQPAKLEDSAVYLCASSWGDGHGTEAFFGQGTRLTVV.

This sequence joins TRBV11-1 and TRBJ2-1, with TRBD2 matching 9 bases. V shed 7 bases and J 7 bases; nucleotides not matched to a gene: 14. The CDR3 totals 16 residues. Germline CDR1 reads SGHAT; CDR2 reads FQDESV (reference sequence). Written as DNA, the CDR3 is TGTGCCAGCACCCCGCGAGGGGGGCGGGGGGGGAATGAGCAGTTCTTC. Translating gives CASTPRGGRGGNEQFF.

V and J are TRBV18 and TRBJ2-2, with no clear D. V was cut by 0 bases and J by 1 base, with 6 bases left in between. The CDR3 spans 15 residues. Germline assignment: CDR1 KGHSH and CDR2 LQKENI. Here the CDR3 reads CASSPPLRNTGELFF. The CDR3 coding sequence is TGTGCCAGCTCACCACCCCTTAGGAACACCGGGGAGCTGTTTTTT.

This sequence joins TRBV5-1 and TRBJ2-1; 10 bases agree with TRBD2. The CDR3 extends over 15 amino acids. V was clipped by 1 base and J by 7 bases; unmatched bases: 5. CDR1 is SGHRS and CDR2 is YFSETQ in the germline V gene. The CDR3 nucleotides are TGCGCCAGCAGCTTGTTGACTAGCGGGCTGAATGAGCAGTTCTTC. It translates to CASSLLTSGLNEQFF.

The genes are TRBV6-6 and TRBJ2-7; 13 bases are a match to TRBD2. V shed 6 bases, J shed 4 bases, and the junction held 6 bases outside the gene matches. The CDR3 loop spans 15 amino acids. Germline V CDR1 and CDR2: MNHNY, SVGAGI (reference sequence). CDR3 DNA: TGTGCCAGCAGCCAGCCGGGACTAGCGGGGTACGAGCAGTACTTC. Translating gives CASSQPGLAGYEQYF.

This clone was seen only a few times. The chain links TRBV2 to TRBJ1-2; 12 positions match TRBD1. The germline V gene encodes CDR1 SNHLY and CDR2 FYNNEI. This CDR3 is built from 13 residues. The trim removed 5 bases at V and 8 bases at J, leaving 3 bases unmatched. The CDR3 DNA reads as TGTGCCAGCAGTCGGGACAGGGGGCGAGGCTACACCTTC. Translating gives CASSRDRGRGYTF.

The chain joins TRBV6-5 to TRBJ1-1, with 7 bases identical to TRBD1. Germline V gene lookup returns CDR1 MNHEY and CDR2 SVGAGI. The V gene end was trimmed by 6 bases and the J gene end by 1 base; junction bases not matched to a gene: 8. The CDR3 totals 15 residues. Written as DNA, the CDR3 is TGTGCCAGCAGCAGCGACAGGGTACAGAACACTGAAGCTTTCTTT. Protein sequence: CASSSDRVQNTEAFF.